The 5 T cell receptor beta chains below come from one sample, sequenced in a study of cytomegalovirus exposure and HLA in healthy donors. PCR amplification relied on 60 Vbeta primers (plus 13 Jbeta primers). Generated by immunoSEQ multiplex PCR, the TCRdb table keeps only in-frame clones and is missing some. Among around 140,000 clones listed, roughly 60% were seen once. Sequenced sample: PBMCs. All receptors derive from a woman aged 40 to 50 in good health and CMV-seronegative.

The rearrangement links TRBV7-2 to TRBJ2-1; TRBD2 is a possible D gene (5 bases). V dropped 5 bases and J dropped 12 bases, with 11 bases sitting between them. This CDR3 comprises 11 residues. The germline V gene has CDR1 SGHTA and CDR2 FQGNSA. CDR3 sequence: CASSEDRGQFF. The CDR3 region has the DNA TGTGCCAGCAGCGAGGACCGGGGGCAGTTCTTC.

The chain couples TRBV15 to TRBJ2-7; D gene uncertain. The CDR3 consists of 11 residues. Germline V lookup: CDR1 LNHNV, CDR2 YYDKDF (reference sequence). Trimming took 5 bases from V and 6 from J, leaving 8 bases between them. The DNA of the CDR3 is TGTGCCACCAGCCTTTACGGCGAGCAGTACTTC. Its protein product is CATSLYGEQYF.

This chain links TRBV5-1 with TRBJ2-7; 7 bases line up with TRBD1. V lost 4 bases and J lost 0; bases outside the gene matches: 7. CDR3 size: 15 residues. The V gene's germline CDR1 is SGHRS and CDR2 YFSETQ. CDR3 sequence: CASSRGTASSYEQYF. CDR3 DNA: TGCGCCAGCAGCCGAGGGACAGCGAGCTCCTACGAGCAGTACTTC.

The chain joins TRBV4-2 to TRBJ2-2, with D possibly matching TRBD2 (7 bases). The V end was cut by 3 bases, the J end by 4 bases, with 15 bases between. Germline V lookup: CDR1 LGHNA, CDR2 YNFKEQ. The CDR3 is 16 amino acids. The CDR3, as DNA: TGTGCCAGCAGCCAGTCTGGGGGGGCGGGCACCGGGGAGCTGTTTTTT. This gives the protein CASSQSGGAGTGELFF.

The chain is built from TRBV6-5 and TRBJ1-4; D perhaps matches TRBD1 (6 bases). Trimming removed 5 bases at V and 6 bases at J, with 16 bases between. The CDR3 consists of 15 residues. Germline V CDR1 and CDR2: MNHEY, SVGAGI. CDR3 residues: CASSPAGQGYEKLFF. The CDR3 bases are TGTGCCAGCAGTCCAGCGGGGCAGGGGTATGAAAAACTGTTTTTT.